The rows below give T cell receptor beta chains drawn from one sample of a study of T cells in Graves' hyperthyroidism and ophthalmopathy. Using its own MiXCR run on the multiplex PCR reads, TCRdb lists one record per CDR3 protein. Of fewer than 850,000 distinct CDR3 sequences in the sample, roughly 17% were seen once. The sequenced sample consisted of blood. All receptors derive from a man aged 45-60 years with Graves' hyperthyroidism. CDR3s include the opening cysteine and the closing phenylalanine or tryptophan.

V gene	CDR3 protein
TRBV30	CAWSPWIDGYTF
TRBV28	CASRAGGPNEKLFF
TRBV2	CASSETQKNEQFF
TRBV6-1	CASSADLYGYTF
TRBV7-8	CASSPRRNLNYEQYF
TRBV5-1	CASSLGRDTTDTQYF
TRBV11-2	CTSTPRRISGRAQETQYF
TRBV4-1	CASSPIEAGDYQETQYF
TRBV12-3/TRBV12-4	CASSSGLGHLETQYF
TRBV6-1	CGSTGSSYEQYF
TRBV11-2	CASSLVTSGSSDTQYF
TRBV7-3	CASRSGSLEGDTQYF
TRBV28	CASMSTGQVNNEQFF
TRBV12-3/TRBV12-4	CASMAATNEKLFF
TRBV19	CASSVSRSTLYEQYF
TRBV12-3/TRBV12-4	CASSLSAGTVAFF
TRBV7-2	CASSLGALAGSTDTQYF
TRBV29-1	CSAALRETQYF